The 24 T cell receptor beta chains below all came from one sample that was sequenced in a study of T cell repertoires in cytomegalovirus infection. TCRdb analysed the reads with MiXCR anew, one entry per CDR3 protein. Here the sample spans approximately 550,000 distinct CDR3 sequences, approximately 15% being singletons. Source material: CD8+ T cells from PBMCs. Receptor source: a human donor in good health (CMV status not recorded). Some clones in this sample may be carry-over from other donors' samples.

This clonotype showed up many times. The chain combines TRBV7-3 with TRBJ2-3, with D maybe TRBD2 (5 bases). CDR1 and CDR2 from the germline V gene are SGHTA and FQGTGA. The CDR3 is made up of 12 amino acids. The germline V and J ends were trimmed by 6 bases and 5 bases, with 9 bases remaining between them. The CDR3 bases are TGTGCCAGCAGTTACGCGGGAGATACGCAGTATTTT. Translating gives CASSYAGDTQYF.

This rearrangement joins TRBV6-1 to TRBJ2-3, with 7 nucleotides matching TRBD1. Per the germline V gene, CDR1 is MNHNS and CDR2 is SASEGT. The trim removed 3 bases at V and 5 bases at J, leaving 8 bases unmatched. CDR3 length: 15 amino acids. CDR3 DNA: TGTGCCAGCAGTGACCCCGAGGGGGCGGGAGATACGCAGTATTTT. Translating it yields CASSDPEGAGDTQYF.

There are many counts of this clonotype. The V gene is TRBV23-1, the J gene TRBJ2-7, with TRBD1 matching 7 bases. TRBV23-1 is an ORF; its function is uncertain. The CDR3 is made up of 16 amino acids. The J segment lost 0 bases and the V segment lost 4 bases, leaving 9 bases of the junction unmatched. CDR3 DNA sequence: TGCGCCAGCAGTCGTAGGGACAGCCAAAGCTCCTACGAGCAGTACTTC. Protein: CASSRRDSQSSYEQYF.

V gene TRBV6-5 combines with J gene TRBJ2-7, with TRBD2 matching 7 bases. J gave up 4 bases and V 6 bases, and 9 bases lay outside the gene matches. The germline gives CDR1 MNHEY, CDR2 SVGAGI. This CDR3 contains 14 residues. In nucleotides, the CDR3 is TGTGCCAGCAGGTCGGGGGGAGGGCTGTACGAGCAGTACTTC. Protein product: CASRSGGGLYEQYF.

The chain employs TRBV9 and TRBJ2-7; D remains ambiguous. Trimming took 0 bases from V and 0 from J, leaving 13 bases between them. CDR1 and CDR2 from the germline V gene are SGDLS and YYNGEE. The CDR3 sequence is 16 residues long. The CDR3 DNA reads as TGTGCCAGCAGCGTAGGGTCGGAAAGGAGCTCCTACGAGCAGTACTTC. Its protein product is CASSVGSERSSYEQYF.

Many counts were recorded for this clonotype. This chain connects TRBV4-2 to TRBJ2-1, with 9 nucleotides matching TRBD2. J gave up 0 bases and V 2 bases, and 8 bases lay outside the gene matches. CDR1 is LGHNA and CDR2 is YNFKEQ in the germline V gene. The CDR3 is 18 amino acids. The CDR3 DNA reads TGTGCCAGCAGCCAATGGGCGGCGGGAGGGAGCTCCTACAATGAGCAGTTCTTC. Translating it yields CASSQWAAGGSSYNEQFF.

In this sample, this clonotype turned up a few times. The chain is built from TRBV28 and TRBJ1-3; no definite D call. Germline V gene data show CDR1 as MDHEN and CDR2 as SYDVKM. This CDR3 is built from 14 residues. V lost 8 bases and J 0 bases, leaving 11 bases between the germline ends. CDR3 sequence (DNA): TGTGCCAGCCACGGCCCCGACTCTGGAAACACCATATATTTT. Translating it yields CASHGPDSGNTIYF. Together with reference TRBV28 and TRBJ1-3, the CDR3 gives the full variable domain: DVKVTQSSRYLVKRTGEKVFLECVQDMDHENMFWYRQDPGLGLRLIYFSYDVKMKEKGDIPEGYSVSREKKERFSLILESASTNQTSMYLCASHGPDSGNTIYFGEGSWLTVV.

This clonotype was counted a few times. The chain recombines TRBV14 with TRBJ1-1; 8 bases agree with TRBD1. V shed 4 bases and J 3 bases; nucleotides not matched to a gene: 10. The CDR3 has 16 amino acids. The germline CDR1 and CDR2 sequences are SGHDN and FVKESK. Written as DNA, the CDR3 is TGTGCCAGCAGCCTTCGACAGGGGCGATTGGACACTGAAGCTTTCTTT. It translates to CASSLRQGRLDTEAFF.

This clonotype appeared many times. The chain combines TRBV7-6 with TRBJ2-1, with D uncertain. Trimming cost V 0 bases and J 2 bases, with 8 bases left between them. The CDR3 totals 15 residues. Germline-derived CDR1 and CDR2 are SGHVS and FNYEAQ. In nucleotides, the CDR3 is TGTGCCAGCAGCTTAGCTCGCAGAACCTACAATGAGCAGTTCTTC. Translation: CASSLARRTYNEQFF. Supplemented by reference TRBV7-6 and TRBJ2-1, the full variable domain reads GAGVSQSPRYKVTKRGQDVALRCDPISGHVSLYWYRQALGQGPEFLTYFNYEAQQDKSGLPNDRFSAERPEGSISTLTIQRTEQRDSAMYRCASSLARRTYNEQFFGPGTRLTVL.

Remarks on this clonotype: Because it lacks the conserved phenylalanine or tryptophan at the end, this CDR3 is likely a read error. The V and J genes are TRBV4-2 and TRBJ2-7; D call uncertain. The V and J ends lost 4 bases and 5 bases respectively, with 9 bases between them. Germline CDR1 LGHNA, CDR2 YNFKEQ. The CDR3 runs to 12 residues. The CDR3 DNA follows: TGTGCCAGCAGCCTCGGAGAGGACGAGCAGTACATC. This translates into CASSLGEDEQYI.

The chain has TRBV18 and TRBJ2-2; D possibly uses TRBD1 or TRBD2 (5 bases each). The V end was cut by 2 bases, the J end by 3 bases, with 7 bases between. The CDR3 extends over 14 amino acids. CDR1 and CDR2 (germline): KGHSH, LQKENI. The CDR3 sequence is CASSPKGHTGELFF. CDR3 nucleotides: TGTGCCAGCTCACCAAAGGGACACACCGGGGAGCTGTTTTTT.

This clonotype was found many times. The rearrangement joins TRBV4-1 to TRBJ1-2, with D unresolved. The CDR3 sequence is 15 residues long. Trimming removed 2 bases from V and 3 bases from J, with 13 bases in between. Germline CDR1 reads MGHRA; CDR2 reads YSYEKL. DNA of the CDR3: TGCGCCAGCAGCCAATCAGTTATGGAGGACTATGGCTACACCTTC. Translation: CASSQSVMEDYGYTF.

This clonotype was recorded at least ten times. The chain is built from TRBV28 and TRBJ2-7, with D hard to call. Trimming stripped 7 bases from V and 3 bases from J, with 7 bases between. CDR1 is MDHEN, CDR2 SYDVKM, per germline. There are 11 residues in the CDR3. The CDR3 loop reads CASKNRYEQYF. For the CDR3, the DNA is TGTGCCAGCAAGAACCGCTACGAGCAGTACTTC.

The chain is built from TRBV7-2 and TRBJ1-1; D is ambiguous. From germline, CDR1 is SGHTA and CDR2 FQGNSA. CDR3 length equals 15 residues. Trimming cost V 0 bases and J 4 bases, with 12 bases left between them. CDR3 bases: TGTGCCAGCAGCTTAGCGCGTAGTAAGTTCACTGAAGCTTTCTTT. Residues: CASSLARSKFTEAFF.

This clonotype was seen a few times. The DNA for the CDR3 is TGCGCCAGCAGCCAAACAGGGAGGCTCGCTGAAGCTTTCTTT. Encoded protein: CASSQTGRLAEAFF. The rearrangement joins TRBV4-1 to TRBJ1-1, with D possibly matching TRBD1 (6 bases). The germline gives CDR1 MGHRA, CDR2 YSYEKL. CDR3 length equals 14 residues. V shed 2 bases and J shed 6 bases, with 13 bases lying between them.

This chain uses TRBV9 with TRBJ2-1; 11 nucleotides agree with TRBD2. The CDR3 length is 17 residues. Germline CDR1 is SGDLS and CDR2 is YYNGEE. Trimming at V came to 3 bases and at J to 4 bases, leaving 9 bases not matched to a gene. The CDR3 sequence is CASSARLAGQSYNEQFF. CDR3 coding DNA: TGTGCCAGCAGCGCCCGACTAGCGGGACAGTCATACAATGAGCAGTTCTTC.

This clonotype was seen many times. The chain uses TRBV27 and TRBJ1-5; 7 bases align to TRBD1. The germline V gene has CDR1 MNHEY and CDR2 SMNVEV (reference sequence). V lost 4 bases to trimming and J lost 3 bases; unmatched junction nucleotides: 9. This CDR3 comprises 16 residues. This CDR3 reads CASSSREGAINQPQHF. The CDR3 DNA reads TGTGCCAGCAGTTCCCGAGAGGGGGCAATCAATCAGCCCCAGCATTTT.

This rearrangement joins TRBV18 to TRBJ2-1; the D gene is possibly TRBD2 (6 bases). V was trimmed by 6 bases and J by 5 bases, leaving 17 bases between them. Germline lookup yields CDR1 KGHSH and CDR2 LQKENI. The CDR3 covers 15 residues. The CDR3 sequence is CASSPAGTPNNEQFF. In nucleotides, the CDR3 is TGTGCCAGCTCTCCGGCCGGGACTCCGAACAATGAGCAGTTCTTC.

This clonotype occurred many times. The chain combines TRBV12-3 or TRBV12-4 with TRBJ1-4; D gene ambiguous. Trimming left V 3 bases short and J 0 bases short, with 11 bases between. CDR3 length: 16 residues. The CDR3 region has the DNA TGTGCCAGCAGTTTCTACCCAGACGCAACTAATGAAAAACTGTTTTTT. It is translated as CASSFYPDATNEKLFF.

V and J are TRBV7-6 and TRBJ2-1; weak D call: TRBD2 (7 bases). Germline assignment: CDR1 SGHVS and CDR2 FNYEAQ. The CDR3 sequence is 17 residues long. V lost 5 bases and J 4 bases, leaving 21 bases between the germline ends. The CDR3 sequence is CASSLPPLRGTYNEQFF. The CDR3 nucleotides are TGTGCCAGCAGCCTCCCCCCCCTGCGGGGGACATACAATGAGCAGTTCTTC.

This clonotype was counted at least ten times. The J gene is TRBJ1-6, the V gene TRBV7-9, with D possibly matching TRBD1 (5 bases). Germline CDR1 and CDR2: SEHNR and FQNEAQ (reference sequence). This CDR3 is built from 17 residues. V lost 6 bases to trimming and J lost 4 bases, with 19 bases between them. The CDR3 sequence: CASSPGGSGEYNSPLHF. DNA of the CDR3: TGTGCCAGCAGTCCGGGGGGTTCTGGGGAATATAATTCACCCCTCCACTTT.

Concerning this clonotype itself: It may be a read error: a sequence one base away is much more abundant. Written as DNA, the CDR3 is TGTGCCAGCGGTGATCCCACCGGGGTAAGGAGCAATCAGCCCCAGCATTTT. Its translation is CASGDPTGVRSNQPQHF. This rearrangement joins TRBV6-1 to TRBJ1-5; no clear D. Germline V gene data show CDR1 as MNHNS and CDR2 as SASEGT. The CDR3 has 17 amino acids.

Ten or more counts support this clonotype. The chain uses TRBV6-5 and TRBJ1-2; the D gene is possibly TRBD1 (6 bases). This CDR3 is 14 amino acids long. CDR1 is MNHEY, CDR2 SVGAGI, per germline. V lost 4 bases to trimming and J lost 2 bases, with 11 bases between them. The CDR3 spells CASSFGGPNYGYTF. In nucleotides, the CDR3 is TGTGCCAGCAGTTTCGGGGGCCCCAACTATGGCTACACCTTC.

This clonotype has at least ten counts. V is TRBV28 and J is TRBJ1-5; 9 nucleotides agree with TRBD1. Per the germline V gene, CDR1 is MDHEN and CDR2 is SYDVKM. V shed 3 bases and J 0 bases; nucleotides not matched to a gene: 6. The CDR3 contains 17 residues. Here the CDR3 DNA reads TGTGCCAGCAGTTTGTTTACAGGGGGCAATAGCAATCAGCCCCAGCATTTT. It codes for CASSLFTGGNSNQPQHF.